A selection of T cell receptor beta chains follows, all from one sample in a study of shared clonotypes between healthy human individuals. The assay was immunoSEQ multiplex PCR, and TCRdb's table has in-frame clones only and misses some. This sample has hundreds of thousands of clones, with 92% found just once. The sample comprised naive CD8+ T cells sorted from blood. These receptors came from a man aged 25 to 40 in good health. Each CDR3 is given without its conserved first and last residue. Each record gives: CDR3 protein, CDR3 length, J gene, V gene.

CDR3 protein: ASSPSRVNTIY; CDR3 length: 11; J gene: TRBJ1-3; V gene: TRBV4-1
CDR3 protein: ASSYDPGTGELF; CDR3 length: 12; J gene: TRBJ2-2; V gene: TRBV7-2
CDR3 protein: SVEETRTAQETQY; CDR3 length: 13; J gene: TRBJ2-5; V gene: TRBV29-1
CDR3 protein: ASSLVVGTGTDTQY; CDR3 length: 14; J gene: TRBJ2-3; V gene: TRBV5-1
CDR3 protein: ASSYSPVSSYNEQF; CDR3 length: 14; J gene: TRBJ2-1; V gene: TRBV6-5
CDR3 protein: ASRDSGLAGGPAPYNEQF; CDR3 length: 18; J gene: TRBJ2-1; V gene: TRBV19
CDR3 protein: ASSEDYPTYNEQF; CDR3 length: 13; J gene: TRBJ2-1; V gene: TRBV6-1
CDR3 protein: ASSPADRNTGELF; CDR3 length: 13; J gene: TRBJ2-2; V gene: TRBV18
CDR3 protein: ASSLTPGQGFYEQY; CDR3 length: 14; J gene: TRBJ2-7; V gene: TRBV27
CDR3 protein: SVEGAGTGDYEQY; CDR3 length: 13; J gene: TRBJ2-7; V gene: TRBV29-1
CDR3 protein: ASRELAGGITDTQY; CDR3 length: 14; J gene: TRBJ2-3; V gene: TRBV2
CDR3 protein: ASSQRREGLTDTQY; CDR3 length: 14; J gene: TRBJ2-3; V gene: TRBV5-4
CDR3 protein: VRSAMPSGSPYTGELF; CDR3 length: 16; J gene: TRBJ2-2; V gene: TRBV7-5
CDR3 protein: ASSPWGTAKETQY; CDR3 length: 13; J gene: TRBJ2-5; V gene: TRBV7-2
CDR3 protein: ASSFWVRGTSAGELF; CDR3 length: 15; J gene: TRBJ2-2; V gene: TRBV11-2
CDR3 protein: ASSKGTSLSYEQY; CDR3 length: 13; J gene: TRBJ2-7; V gene: TRBV7-9
CDR3 protein: ASTLTGTTNNEQF; CDR3 length: 13; J gene: TRBJ2-1; V gene: TRBV9
CDR3 protein: ASSQDAVVRTYGYT; CDR3 length: 14; J gene: TRBJ1-2; V gene: TRBV16
CDR3 protein: ASSYKTRSPDNEQF; CDR3 length: 14; J gene: TRBJ2-1; V gene: TRBV7-9
CDR3 protein: ASKPLASGGYNEQF; CDR3 length: 14; J gene: TRBJ2-1; V gene: TRBV2
CDR3 protein: ASAGGAGELF; CDR3 length: 10; J gene: TRBJ2-2; V gene: TRBV7-9